This T cell receptor beta chain was captured in a study of OX40 agonist ivuxolimab in advanced cancers. Germline lookup yields CDR1 SGHDT and CDR2 YYEEEE. The CDR3 is 16 amino acids. V gave up 6 bases and J gave up 0 bases, with 16 bases separating them. Here immunoSEQ multiplex PCR was the method, and the copy in TCRdb shows in-frame clones only, minus some. The table lists around 35,000 clones, 92% of them singletons, with roughly a third in the top ten. Material: CD4+ or CD8+ T cells sorted from blood, obtained in a trial of the OX40 agonist ivuxolimab. The source is an adult with an advanced solid tumor such as melanoma, head and neck, liver or kidney cancer. The chain has TRBV5-6 and TRBJ1-3, with a possible D match to TRBD1 (6 bases). The CDR3, as DNA: TGTGCCAGCACCCTCTTACAGGGTACCTCTGGAAACACCATATATTTT. Translation gives CASTLLQGTSGNTIYF.